Presented here are 2 T cell receptor beta chains from one specimen sequenced in a study of cytomegalovirus exposure and HLA in healthy donors. PCR used 60 Vbeta primers and 13 Jbeta primers. Using immunoSEQ multiplex PCR, the repertoire was profiled, and TCRdb retains in-frame clones only, with some absent. Among some 150,000 clones, 60% to 80% were seen once, and the ten largest hold around 3.4%. Sequencing used PBMCs. The receptors were sampled from a young man in good health and CMV-seropositive.

V and J are TRBV19 and TRBJ2-5, with D tentatively TRBD2 (5 bases). Trimming removed 6 bases at V and 5 bases at J, with 10 bases between. Germline CDR1 LNHDA, CDR2 SQIVND (reference sequence). CDR3 length: 12 amino acids. CDR3 in amino acids: CASSKRDETQYF. The CDR3 region has the DNA TGTGCCAGTAGCAAGAGGGATGAGACCCAGTACTTC.

The chain combines TRBV7-8 with TRBJ2-1; D unresolved. V was pared by 2 bases and J by 0 bases, with 5 bases between. Germline V gene data show CDR1 as SGHVS and CDR2 as FQNEAQ. The CDR3 covers 14 residues. DNA of the CDR3: TGTGCCAGCAGCTTATCGAGCTCCTACAATGAGCAGTTCTTC. This sequence encodes CASSLSSSYNEQFF. Variable domain in full (rest from reference TRBV7-8 and TRBJ2-1): GAGVSQSPRYKVAKRGQDVALRCDPISGHVSLFWYQQALGQGPEFLTYFQNEAQLDKSGLPSDRFFAERPEGSVSTLKIQRTQQEDSAVYLCASSLSSSYNEQFFGPGTRLTVL.